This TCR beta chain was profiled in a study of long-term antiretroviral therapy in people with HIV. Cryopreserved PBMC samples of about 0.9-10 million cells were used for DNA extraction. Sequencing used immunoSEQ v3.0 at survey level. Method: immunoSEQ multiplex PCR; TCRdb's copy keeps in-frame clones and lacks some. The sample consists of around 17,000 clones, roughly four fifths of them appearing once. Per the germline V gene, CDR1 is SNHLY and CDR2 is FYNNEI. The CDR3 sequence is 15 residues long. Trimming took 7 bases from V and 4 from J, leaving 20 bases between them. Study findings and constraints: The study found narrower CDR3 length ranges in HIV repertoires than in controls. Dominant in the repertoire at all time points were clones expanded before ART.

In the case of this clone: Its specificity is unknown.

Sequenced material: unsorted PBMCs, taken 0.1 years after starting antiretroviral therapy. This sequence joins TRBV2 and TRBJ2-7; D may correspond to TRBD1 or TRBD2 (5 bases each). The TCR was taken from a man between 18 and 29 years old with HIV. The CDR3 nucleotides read TGTGCCAGCAAAGAGGATTGGGGGAGTTCTTACGAGCAGTACTTC. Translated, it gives CASKEDWGSSYEQYF.